Sequencing of this T cell receptor beta chain was carried out in a study of blood T cell repertoires in COVID-19. Generated by immunoSEQ multiplex PCR, the TCRdb table keeps only in-frame clones and is missing some. Here the sample spans about 76,000 clones, around 83% being singletons. The length of the CDR3 is 14 residues. Germline lookup yields CDR1 SGHNT and CDR2 YYREEE (reference sequence). V lost 3 bases to trimming and J lost 1 base, with 9 bases between them. The TCR was taken from a man in his 60s with COVID-19, enrolled during active disease. Material for sequencing was peripheral blood. The V and J genes are TRBV5-4 and TRBJ2-3, with D perhaps matching TRBD2 (5 bases). Here the CDR3 reads CASSSPGGTDTQYF. The DNA of the CDR3 is TGTGCCAGCAGCTCTCCCGGGGGCACAGATACGCAGTATTTT.